What follows are 8 T cell receptor beta chains derived from one specimen sequenced in a study of OX40 agonist ivuxolimab in advanced cancers. Produced via immunoSEQ multiplex PCR; TCRdb's table is partial and in-frame only. The sample carries roughly 28,000 clones, roughly 80% recorded once. The sample consisted of CD4+ or CD8+ T cells sorted from blood, taken in a trial of the OX40 agonist ivuxolimab. Receptors originate from an adult with an advanced solid tumor such as melanoma, head and neck, liver or kidney cancer.

Only a few counts were recorded for this clone. This chain links TRBV7-9 with TRBJ1-3, with D possibly being TRBD1 (6 bases). The CDR3 spans 14 residues. Germline CDR1 reads SEHNR; CDR2 reads FQNEAQ (reference sequence). Trimming shortened V by 3 bases and J by 4 bases, and 10 bases separated the two germline ends. The CDR3 here is CASSFTGQGNTIYF. Here the CDR3 DNA reads TGTGCCAGCAGCTTCACAGGGCAAGGAAACACCATATATTTT.

This clone was recorded once. The V call is TRBV5-6, the J call TRBJ2-7; D is unclear. Between the trimmed V and J ends, which lost 4 bases and 6 bases, there was a span of 17 bases. The germline CDR1 and CDR2 sequences are SGHDT and YYEEEE. The CDR3 spans 14 residues. The CDR3 DNA is TGTGCCAGCAGCCCATCGCTCGACTGGCCCGAGCAGTACTTC. It translates to CASSPSLDWPEQYF.

This clone has only a few counts. The DNA of the CDR3 is TGTGCCAGCAGCCCACCGACAGGGGACTACAATGAGCAGTTCTTC. Protein: CASSPPTGDYNEQFF. The chain has TRBV9 and TRBJ2-1; 8 bases align to TRBD1. V lost 4 bases and J lost 3; bases outside the gene matches: 6. Germline lookup yields CDR1 SGDLS and CDR2 YYNGEE. This CDR3 is built from 15 residues.

The V gene is TRBV28, the J gene TRBJ2-7; tentatively, D is TRBD1 or TRBD2 (6 bases each). Trimming shortened V by 1 base and J by 3 bases, and 10 bases separated the two germline ends. This CDR3 is built from 14 residues. The germline CDR1 and CDR2 sequences are MDHEN and SYDVKM. CDR3 nucleotides: TGTGCCAGCAGTTTATTACAGGGAGGCTACGAGCAGTACTTC. Translating it yields CASSLLQGGYEQYF.

The chain has TRBV13 and TRBJ2-1; the match to TRBD2 covers 7 bases. Per germline, CDR1 PRHDT and CDR2 FYEKMQ (reference sequence). V gave up 5 bases and J gave up 8 bases; unmatched junction bases: 12. The CDR3 totals 15 residues. The CDR3 reads CASSLEVAGAHEQFF. As DNA, the CDR3 is TGTGCCAGCAGCCTAGAGGTCGCGGGAGCGCATGAGCAGTTCTTC.

The chain uses TRBV25-1 and TRBJ2-7; 7 positions agree with TRBD1. This CDR3 spans 16 amino acids. Germline V gene data show CDR1 as MGHDK and CDR2 as SYGVNS. V shed 0 bases, J shed 4 bases, and the junction held 9 bases outside the gene matches. This CDR3 reads CASSEYQLTGWYEQYF. DNA for the CDR3: TGTGCCAGCAGTGAATATCAGCTGACAGGGTGGTACGAGCAGTACTTC.

In the case of this clone: The germline gene is not matched at one end of the junction; a read error may be the cause. The chain joins TRBV10-3 to TRBJ2-7, with D tentatively TRBD1 (5 bases). The CDR3 has 12 amino acids. The germline gives CDR1 ENHRY, CDR2 SYGVKD. Here the CDR3 DNA reads TGTGCCATCAGTGAGCCAGGTAGGGGCTTCGGTTTC. This gives the protein CAISEPGRGFGF.

About this clone: This sample includes further DNA sequences coding for the same CDR3. The chain employs TRBV6-5 and TRBJ2-7, with TRBD2 matching 13 bases. The ends lost 7 bases at V and 2 bases at J; junction bases unmatched: 2. The CDR3 spans 14 residues. Per germline, CDR1 MNHEY and CDR2 SVGAGI. The CDR3 DNA reads as TGTGCCAGCAAACTAGCGGGAGGGCCCTACGAGCAGTACTTC. Its translation: CASKLAGGPYEQYF.